The rows below give T cell receptor beta chains drawn from one sample of a study of cytomegalovirus exposure and HLA in healthy donors. Clones were read by immunoSEQ multiplex PCR, and TCRdb kept only the in-frame ones, dropping some. The sample shows about 240,000 clones, approximately 80% of them seen only once. The sequenced sample consisted of PBMCs. The receptors shown here come from a woman aged 60-70 years in good health and CMV-seropositive. CDR3s include the opening cysteine and the closing phenylalanine or tryptophan.

CDR3aa: CASSPSRGTEAFF
j_gene: TRBJ1-1
v_gene: TRBV6-4

CDR3aa: CASSQVGLSNQPQHF
j_gene: TRBJ1-5
v_gene: TRBV4-1

CDR3aa: CASSPRDRGRRTDTQYF
j_gene: TRBJ2-3
v_gene: TRBV18

CDR3aa: CASSLRVPGGEQYF
j_gene: TRBJ2-7
v_gene: TRBV5-1

CDR3aa: CASSLTLAGGPGTGELFF
j_gene: TRBJ2-2
v_gene: TRBV5-1

CDR3aa: CASRSTEIYGYTF
j_gene: TRBJ1-2
v_gene: TRBV5-4

CDR3aa: CASSSLQGLWAEAFF
j_gene: TRBJ1-1
v_gene: TRBV6-5

CDR3aa: CASSPLADRAGQPQHF
j_gene: TRBJ1-5
v_gene: TRBV19

CDR3aa: CASSLRLAGGPETQYF
j_gene: TRBJ2-5
v_gene: TRBV5-1

CDR3aa: CASSSGSTGQYF
j_gene: TRBJ2-5
v_gene: TRBV5-1

CDR3aa: CASSWGQGDYNEQFF
j_gene: TRBJ2-1
v_gene: TRBV5-1

CDR3aa: CASSLTGYTEAFF
j_gene: TRBJ1-1
v_gene: TRBV11-3

CDR3aa: CASVGGAGQPQHF
j_gene: TRBJ1-5
v_gene: TRBV25-1

CDR3aa: CASSSGWMYQPQHF
j_gene: TRBJ1-5
v_gene: TRBV27

CDR3aa: CASRDRGKADTQYF
j_gene: TRBJ2-3
v_gene: TRBV19

CDR3aa: CASSLGVGLADYEQYF
j_gene: NA
v_gene: TRBV5-4

CDR3aa: CASSNGAINPEQFF
j_gene: TRBJ2-1
v_gene: TRBV18

CDR3aa: CASTDRVHISGNTIYF
j_gene: TRBJ1-3
v_gene: TRBV7-9

CDR3aa: CASSPSLPRDEKLFF
j_gene: TRBJ1-4
v_gene: TRBV11-2

CDR3aa: CASSSRQGDGNTIYF
j_gene: TRBJ1-3
v_gene: TRBV5-1

CDR3aa: CASRAGAAHSNQPQHF
j_gene: TRBJ1-5
v_gene: TRBV27

CDR3aa: CASSRSGTYNEQFF
j_gene: TRBJ2-1
v_gene: TRBV7-3

CDR3aa: CASSRGLSYEQYF
j_gene: TRBJ2-7
v_gene: TRBV4-1

CDR3aa: CASSGTGLSRNEQFF
j_gene: TRBJ2-1
v_gene: TRBV27

CDR3aa: CSVKGPDTQYF
j_gene: TRBJ2-3
v_gene: TRBV29-1

CDR3aa: CASSSWTSGTYEQYF
j_gene: NA
v_gene: TRBV7-9

CDR3aa: CASRDTGSNQPQHF
j_gene: TRBJ1-5
v_gene: TRBV6-5

CDR3aa: CASSRAGSGNTIYF
j_gene: TRBJ1-3
v_gene: TRBV2

CDR3aa: CASSRRGAWGDTQYF
j_gene: TRBJ2-3
v_gene: TRBV6-5

CDR3aa: CASSETSGRAVGELFF
j_gene: TRBJ2-2
v_gene: TRBV4-2

CDR3aa: CATSKTDYEQYF
j_gene: TRBJ2-7
v_gene: TRBV15

CDR3aa: CAAQGEAEAFF
j_gene: TRBJ1-1
v_gene: TRBV27

CDR3aa: CASSVALQGHPYNEQFF
j_gene: TRBJ2-1
v_gene: TRBV9

CDR3aa: CASSYGGLGLPEQYF
j_gene: TRBJ2-7
v_gene: TRBV7-9

CDR3aa: CASSLDQGVAFF
j_gene: TRBJ1-1
v_gene: TRBV11-2

CDR3aa: CASSYSLAGGYNEQFF
j_gene: TRBJ2-1
v_gene: TRBV6-6

CDR3aa: CASSQDYKAAGEETQYF
j_gene: TRBJ2-5
v_gene: TRBV4-1

CDR3aa: CASSWTGGAYEQYF
j_gene: TRBJ2-7
v_gene: TRBV6-6

CDR3aa: CASSPPPGGSQETQYF
j_gene: TRBJ2-5
v_gene: TRBV4-2

CDR3aa: CASRSGGYEQYF
j_gene: TRBJ2-7
v_gene: TRBV27

CDR3aa: CASSRGGGADGANVLTF
j_gene: TRBJ2-6
v_gene: TRBV4-1

CDR3aa: CASSQVCLENQFF
j_gene: TRBJ2-1
v_gene: TRBV23-1

CDR3aa: CASGAGGTEAFF
j_gene: TRBJ1-1
v_gene: TRBV2

CDR3aa: CASSQTSSLQETQYF
j_gene: TRBJ2-5
v_gene: TRBV14

CDR3aa: CSVGHSNTEAFF
j_gene: TRBJ1-1
v_gene: TRBV29-1

CDR3aa: CASSMRGAGVYNEKLFF
j_gene: TRBJ1-4
v_gene: TRBV28

CDR3aa: CASSFPGQTEKLFF
j_gene: TRBJ1-4
v_gene: TRBV5-5

CDR3aa: CASSLERVANYGYTF
j_gene: TRBJ1-2
v_gene: TRBV7-2

CDR3aa: CAISEGTGGYEQYF
j_gene: TRBJ2-7
v_gene: TRBV10-3

CDR3aa: CASSTLSTGELFF
j_gene: TRBJ2-2
v_gene: TRBV5-6

CDR3aa: CASSEGGGSINEQFF
j_gene: TRBJ2-1
v_gene: TRBV9

CDR3aa: CASSVAGGGTNTEAFF
j_gene: TRBJ1-1
v_gene: TRBV2

CDR3aa: CASSEGSGSETQYF
j_gene: TRBJ2-5
v_gene: TRBV2

CDR3aa: CATSRDLPGQGAPGDTQYF
j_gene: TRBJ2-3
v_gene: TRBV15

CDR3aa: CASEPGQTTEAFF
j_gene: TRBJ1-1
v_gene: TRBV12-5

CDR3aa: CASSFGTGSSGTNVLTF
j_gene: TRBJ2-6
v_gene: TRBV7-9

CDR3aa: CASSLNYRGGTEAFF
j_gene: TRBJ1-1
v_gene: TRBV6-1